One and the same sample provided the 17 T cell receptor beta chains below, sequenced in a study of T cells in localized non-small cell lung cancer. The assay was immunoSEQ multiplex PCR, and TCRdb's table has in-frame clones only and misses some. There are about 52,000 clones in the sample; around nine tenths occur only once, and about a sixth lies in the top ten. The material was PBMCs, obtained before any cancer treatment. The source is a female donor with stage II lung adenocarcinoma.

The chain uses TRBV7-2 and TRBJ2-5, with D unresolved. The CDR3 runs to 14 residues. The V end was cut by 1 base, the J end by 1 base, with 7 bases between. The germline CDR1 and CDR2 sequences are SGHTA and FQGNSA. CDR3 nucleotides: TGTGCCAGCAGCTTAGAAATTAGCCAAGAGACCCAGTACTTC. Amino acids: CASSLEISQETQYF.

This chain's CDR3 is CASSQTSTEAFF. CDR3 bases: TGTGCCAGCAGCCAAACCAGCACTGAAGCTTTCTTT. The chain recombines TRBV2 with TRBJ1-1; D uncertain. V was clipped by 6 bases and J by 4 bases, with 9 bases between them. The CDR3 covers 12 residues. In germline, CDR1 is SNHLY, CDR2 FYNNEI.

The chain recombines TRBV2 with TRBJ1-3; weak D call: TRBD1 (5 bases). The CDR3 has 14 residues. The germline V gene has CDR1 SNHLY and CDR2 FYNNEI. Trimming stripped 6 bases from V and 1 base from J, with 10 bases between. The CDR3 coding sequence is TGTGCCAGCAGGCAGGGAGGATCTGGAAACACCATATATTTT. It translates to CASRQGGSGNTIYF.

The chain is built from TRBV18 and TRBJ1-1; D gene ambiguous. The V gene lost 2 bases and the J gene lost 1 base, with 11 bases spanning the gap. This CDR3 has 15 residues. The germline V gene encodes CDR1 KGHSH and CDR2 LQKENI. This chain's CDR3 is CASSPSSAQNTEAFF. The DNA of the CDR3 is TGTGCCAGCTCACCAAGCTCTGCCCAGAACACTGAAGCTTTCTTT.

There are a few counts of this clone. The gene calls are TRBV6-1 and TRBJ2-7; possibly TRBD1 for D (6 bases). CDR3 length: 15 amino acids. Germline V gene sequence: CDR1 MNHNS, CDR2 SASEGT. Trimming left V 6 bases short and J 0 bases short, with 15 bases between. In DNA, the CDR3 is TGTGCCAGCAGCTCGACAGGAGCTGTCTCCTACGAGCAGTACTTC. It yields the protein CASSSTGAVSYEQYF.

The chain recombines TRBV5-5 with TRBJ2-2; D is unclear. Germline V gene lookup returns CDR1 SGHKS and CDR2 YYEKEE (reference sequence). With 0 bases removed from V and 4 bases from J, the gap between germline ends came to 13 bases. This CDR3 is built from 16 residues. CDR3 loop: CASSLVPTGSTGELFF. CDR3 sequence (DNA): TGTGCCAGCAGCTTGGTTCCGACGGGCAGCACCGGGGAGCTGTTTTTT.

This clone was counted a single time. This chain connects TRBV10-2 to TRBJ1-1; D is possibly TRBD1 (5 bases). CDR3 size: 15 residues. The V end lost 6 bases, the J end lost 1 base, and 15 bases lay between the germline ends. CDR1 and CDR2 from the germline V gene are WSHSY and SAAADI. The CDR3 DNA is TGCGCCAGCAGGGGGGATTTAAGGGGGAACACTGAAGCTTTCTTT. Residues: CASRGDLRGNTEAFF.

The V and J genes are TRBV7-2 and TRBJ2-3, with D maybe TRBD2 (7 bases). The V end was cut by 8 bases, the J end by 3 bases, with 12 bases between. The CDR3 sequence is 13 residues long. CDR1 is SGHTA, CDR2 FQGNSA, per germline. In nucleotides, the CDR3 is TGTGCCAGCGGCGGGGGCCAAACAGATACGCAGTATTTT. It yields the protein CASGGGQTDTQYF.

The chain joins TRBV5-4 to TRBJ1-2; no definite D call. The CDR3 length is 13 residues. Per the germline V gene, CDR1 is SGHNT and CDR2 is YYREEE (reference sequence). V lost 4 bases and J 4 bases, leaving 11 bases between the germline ends. CDR3 DNA sequence: TGTGCCAGCAGCCAACTCGATCCCTATGGCTACACCTTC. Protein sequence: CASSQLDPYGYTF. The variable domain in full, completed from reference TRBV5-4 and TRBJ1-2, reads ETGVTQSPTHLIKTRGQQVTLRCSSQSGHNTVSWYQQALGQGPQFIFQYYREEENGRGNFPPRFSGLQFPNYSSELNVNALELDDSALYLCASSQLDPYGYTFGSGTRLTVV.

About this clone: Different DNA sequences within this sample yield the same CDR3. The CDR3 nucleotides read TGTGCCAGCAGTGTCGGGGCTGGGGCCAACGTCCTGACTTTC. Translating it yields CASSVGAGANVLTF. The chain couples TRBV2 to TRBJ2-6, with D perhaps matching TRBD2 (5 bases). This CDR3 is built from 14 residues. Trimming shortened V by 4 bases and J by 2 bases, and 6 bases separated the two germline ends. Germline CDR1 and CDR2: SNHLY and FYNNEI.

The chain recombines TRBV5-4 with TRBJ2-6, with D perhaps matching TRBD1 or TRBD2 (5 bases each). V was pared by 3 bases and J by 2 bases, with 18 bases between. This CDR3 has 18 residues. Germline-derived CDR1 and CDR2 are SGHNT and YYREEE (reference sequence). CDR3 in DNA: TGTGCCAGCAGCTCCCCGGGGCAGGCTAAAACTGGGGCCAACGTCCTGACTTTC. Translation gives CASSSPGQAKTGANVLTF.

Only one count was recorded for this clone. The CDR3 is CARSDADTGFGDTEAFF. The CDR3 coding sequence is TGTGCCAGAAGCGACGCCGATACAGGGTTTGGGGACACTGAAGCTTTCTTT. The chain couples TRBV5-3 to TRBJ1-1; the D gene is possibly TRBD1 (6 bases). TRBV5-3 is annotated as an ORF whose role is uncertain. The ends were cut back, 4 bases at V and 3 bases at J, with 22 bases in the middle. The CDR3 spans 17 residues.

The rearrangement uses TRBV18 and TRBJ2-5; D perhaps matches TRBD2 (5 bases). The V gene's germline CDR1 is KGHSH and CDR2 LQKENI. There are 14 residues in the CDR3. V dropped 2 bases and J dropped 2 bases, with 9 bases sitting between them. The chain's CDR3 is CASSPSGKQETQYF. The CDR3 nucleotides are TGTGCCAGCTCACCATCGGGAAAGCAAGAGACCCAGTACTTC.

This sequence joins TRBV27 and TRBJ2-7; D remains ambiguous. The CDR3 spans 15 residues. The V end lost 2 bases, the J end lost 0 bases, and 11 bases lay between the germline ends. Germline lookup yields CDR1 MNHEY and CDR2 SMNVEV (reference sequence). CDR3 bases: TGTGCCAGCAGTTTAGAAAGACCTAACTCCTACGAGCAGTACTTC. Its protein is CASSLERPNSYEQYF.

This chain links TRBV9 with TRBJ1-2, with 9 bases matching TRBD1. Trimming took 2 bases from V and 8 from J; bases not matched to a gene: 10. Germline loops: CDR1 SGDLS, CDR2 YYNGEE. This CDR3 comprises 15 residues. CDR3 sequence: CASSVSPQGALGYTF. CDR3 bases: TGTGCCAGCAGCGTGAGCCCACAGGGGGCGTTAGGCTACACCTTC.

The J gene is TRBJ2-7, the V gene TRBV6-5; the match to TRBD2 covers 7 bases. This CDR3 has 14 amino acids. Per germline, CDR1 MNHEY and CDR2 SVGAGI. V lost 8 bases and J lost 2; bases outside the gene matches: 9. The CDR3 sequence is CASVGGGPTYEQYF. Here the CDR3 DNA reads TGTGCCAGCGTGGGGGGGGGACCTACCTACGAGCAGTACTTC.

The chain combines TRBV7-9 with TRBJ2-5; D unresolved. The J call is in doubt because the DNA end fits TRBJ2-7 better. This CDR3 contains 14 residues. CDR1 is SEHNR, CDR2 FQNEAQ, per germline (reference sequence). The CDR3 nucleotides are TGTGCCAGCACCCATGCAGGTTCCTCCTACGAGCAGTACTTC. Translated, it gives CASTHAGSSYEQYF.